These T cell receptor beta chains were read from a single sample in a study of shared clonotypes between healthy human individuals. Clones were read by immunoSEQ multiplex PCR, and TCRdb kept only the in-frame ones, dropping some. The sample consists of about 2.1 million clones, roughly 95% of them appearing once. Sequenced sample: naive CD8+ T cells from PBMCs. All receptors come from a man between 18 and 29 years old in good health. Some clones in this sample may be carry-over from other donors' samples. Both conserved end residues are trimmed from each CDR3.

J,V,CDR3
TRBJ2-7,TRBV4-3,ASSQDNQDLAAYEQY
TRBJ2-7,TRBV5-4,ASSTSDRASYEQY
TRBJ1-3,TRBV9,ASSVEEYSLSGNTIY
TRBJ2-1,TRBV7-6,ASSQEVLAGSYNEQF
TRBJ2-7,TRBV27,ASSDLGTSGDEQY
TRBJ2-3,TRBV2,ASSDYPEGTGLAGWPTDTQY
TRBJ1-1,TRBV5-5,ASSRDRASNTEAF
TRBJ2-1,TRBV27,ASSLFQAHNEQF
TRBJ2-3,TRBV10-2,ASSEGLAATHTQY
TRBJ2-2,TRBV7-9,ASSLEGLSGRKNTGELF
TRBJ2-1,TRBV7-2,ASSLEQAPRNEQF
TRBJ1-3,TRBV7-3,ASSLIGGLGNTIY
TRBJ1-1,TRBV29-1,SLRDGNTEAF
TRBJ1-3,TRBV19,ASASGDGPGNTIY
TRBJ2-1,TRBV27,ASTPIGRQGINNEQF
TRBJ2-7,TRBV7-9,ASSHRQGRELTEQY
TRBJ2-7,TRBV27,ASSPRGSGWYEQY
TRBJ2-1,TRBV20-1,SARQSVGF
TRBJ2-5,TRBV27,ASSILAGVGETQY
TRBJ2-1,TRBV4-1,ASSQVSGRYNEQF
TRBJ2-1,TRBV27,ASSFLAGVSNEQF
TRBJ1-2,TRBV27,ASSSLTSSVNT
TRBJ2-1,TRBV5-1,ASSLAGGSSYNEQF
TRBJ2-3,TRBV9,ASSASGRAEGTDTQY
TRBJ2-1,TRBV2,ASKTGSHVYGEQF
TRBJ2-1,TRBV7-3,ASSFKGRQGVNEQF
TRBJ2-1,TRBV5-5,ASTLSGNEQF
TRBJ2-5,TRBV13,ASSSPPGTRGETQY
TRBJ1-5,TRBV4-1,ASSQPVVGVKSNQPQH
TRBJ2-3,TRBV9,ASSQGRESVTDTQY
TRBJ2-7,TRBV7-6,ASSLGWDRGHEQY
TRBJ1-2,TRBV27,ASSPTGAGVEGYT
TRBJ2-7,TRBV7-8,ASSGSPAGAPYEQY
TRBJ2-7,TRBV7-9,ASSLELAGGGEQY
TRBJ1-5,TRBV7-9,ASSPRQGKGQPQH
TRBJ1-2,TRBV10-3,AISEGLGQAPLYGYT
TRBJ1-2,TRBV27,ASSNRTGAFYGYT
TRBJ1-5,TRBV7-8,ASSLEGAYQPQH
TRBJ2-7,TRBV2,ASSGGEGSYEQY
TRBJ1-2,TRBV30,AWNSPTGIPYGYT
TRBJ2-1,TRBV7-6,ASSFAGGTGYEQF
TRBJ2-7,TRBV5-4,ASSLGGAEWD
TRBJ2-2,TRBV27,ASSWLAGETGELF
TRBJ2-7,TRBV7-9,ASSWPEKSYEQY
TRBJ2-7,TRBV5-6,ASSPGTSLYEQY
TRBJ2-7,TRBV6-5,ASSYSRGGDEQY